This T cell receptor beta chain stems from a study of cytomegalovirus exposure and HLA in healthy donors. This clone was seen a few times. Germline assignment: CDR1 SNHLY and CDR2 FYNNEI. V was pared by 8 bases and J by 0 bases, with 7 bases between. CDR3 length: 13 residues. A multiplex PCR was run with 60 Vbeta primers and 13 Jbeta primers. This table comes from immunoSEQ multiplex PCR, and its TCRdb copy is limited to in-frame clones, with some not included. The sample consists of more than 150,000 clones, about 80% of them appearing once. This receptor was taken from a woman aged 25 to 45 in good health and CMV-seronegative. The sample taken for sequencing was PBMCs. This chain links TRBV2 with TRBJ1-4; no clear D. The CDR3 here is CASGRPTNEKLFF. The CDR3 nucleotides are TGTGCCAGCGGGCGACCAACTAATGAAAAACTGTTTTTT.